The present TCR beta chain was sequenced within a study of regulatory T cells in long-lasting Graves disease. The V and J ends lost 3 bases and 0 bases respectively, with 8 bases between them. Germline V gives CDR1 SGHTA, CDR2 FQGNSA. This CDR3 has 14 residues. The time point denotes: persistent/refractory GD, antithyroid drugs over 5 years with positive TRAb. The TCR library was made from RNA that had been extracted from PBMCs in TRIzol. About 9.2 milliliters of peripheral blood were taken and placed in EDTA tubes. Library construction for TCR beta used iRepertoire HTBI primers and Arm-PCR of CDR3 regions. TCRdb fed the multiplex PCR reads into MiXCR, producing one record per CDR3 protein. The sample consists of some 370,000 distinct CDR3 sequences, roughly 25% of them appearing once.

This chain links TRBV7-2 with TRBJ1-1; D is uncertain. This sequence originates from a woman aged 40 to 49 with Graves disease. Sequenced here: peripheral blood mononuclear cells (PBMCs), sampled when the disease was refractory, from a patient treated with antithyroid drugs. CDR3 sequence reads: CASSFQNMNTEAFF. The CDR3 DNA sequence: TGTGCCAGCAGCTTTCAGAACATGAACACTGAAGCTTTCTTT.